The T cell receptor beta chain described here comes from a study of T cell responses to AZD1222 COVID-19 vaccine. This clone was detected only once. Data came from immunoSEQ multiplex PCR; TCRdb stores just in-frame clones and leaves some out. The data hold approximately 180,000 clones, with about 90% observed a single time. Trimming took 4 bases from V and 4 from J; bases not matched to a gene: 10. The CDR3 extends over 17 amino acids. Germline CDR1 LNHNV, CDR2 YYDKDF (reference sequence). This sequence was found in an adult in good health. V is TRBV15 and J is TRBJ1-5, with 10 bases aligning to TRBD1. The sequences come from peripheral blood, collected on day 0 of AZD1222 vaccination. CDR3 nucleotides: TGTGCCACCAGCACGGTACTGACAGGGGGCCGGAATCAGCCCCAGCATTTT. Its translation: CATSTVLTGGRNQPQHF. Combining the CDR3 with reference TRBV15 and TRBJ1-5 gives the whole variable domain DAMVIQNPRYQVTQFGKPVTLSCSQTLNHNVMYWYQQKSSQAPKLLFHYYDKDFNNEADTPDNFQSRRPNTSFCFLDIRSPGLGDTAMYLCATSTVLTGGRNQPQHFGDGTRLSIL.